This TCR beta chain came from a study of cytomegalovirus exposure and HLA in healthy donors. General study results and limits: Donors were assumed by presence/absence analyses to have roughly uniform sequencing depth.

The V and J ends lost 5 bases and 3 bases respectively, with 13 bases between them. The CDR3 sequence is 14 residues long. Germline V lookup: CDR1 SQVTM, CDR2 ANQGSEA. About this clone itself: Its specificity is unknown.

Primers included in the PCR were 60 Vbeta and 13 Jbeta primers. Sequencing used immunoSEQ multiplex PCR; TCRdb keeps in-frame clones, though not all of them. The table for this sample gives about 140,000 clones. It was healthy bone marrow donors who served as donors. J is TRBJ2-2 and V is TRBV29-1, with D uncertain. Sequenced input: PBMCs. The receptor was derived from a male donor in good health and CMV-seronegative. CDR3 DNA sequence: TGCAGCGTTAGAGACCGGGTTGACACCGGGGAGCTGTTTTTT. Translating it yields CSVRDRVDTGELFF.